The 4 T cell receptor beta chains presented below share a single source sample, sequenced in a study of monozygotic twins with cystic fibrosis. Method: immunoSEQ multiplex PCR; TCRdb's copy keeps in-frame clones and lacks some. The sample includes under 10,000 clones, about 98% of them seen just once. The sample taken for sequencing was blood. These receptors were collected from a girl under 10 years old with cystic fibrosis.

This chain links TRBV9 with TRBJ2-5; D is perhaps TRBD2 (6 bases). CDR3 length: 16 residues. Germline V gene lookup returns CDR1 SGDLS and CDR2 YYNGEE. V shed 3 bases and J shed 9 bases, with 24 bases lying between them. CDR3 DNA sequence: TGTGCCAGCAGCGCCAAAGGGACTCCGAGGTCGGAGGCCCAGTACTTC. This encodes CASSAKGTPRSEAQYF.

This clone came up once. The CDR3 DNA follows: TGTGCCAGTAGTATAGTTGGGACATCCCATGGCTACACCTTC. This encodes CASSIVGTSHGYTF. This chain joins TRBV19 and TRBJ1-2; weak D call: TRBD1 (6 bases). The V end lost 1 base, the J end lost 6 bases, and 12 bases lay between the germline ends. CDR3 length equals 14 residues. The V gene's germline CDR1 is LNHDA and CDR2 SQIVND (reference sequence). The whole variable domain, filled in from reference TRBV19 and TRBJ1-2, reads DGGITQSPKYLFRKEGQNVTLSCEQNLNHDAMYWYRQDPGQGLRLIYYSQIVNDFQKGDIAEGYSVSREKKESFPLTVTSAQKNPTAFYLCASSIVGTSHGYTFGSGTRLTVV.

The J gene is TRBJ2-1, the V gene TRBV28; 15 nucleotides align to TRBD2. Trimming took 8 bases from V and 5 from J; bases not matched to a gene: 10. This CDR3 has 17 residues. Germline V gene sequence: CDR1 MDHEN, CDR2 SYDVKM. The CDR3 nucleotides are TGTGCCAGCTCACTACCGGGACTAGCGGGGGGCCACAATGAGCAGTTCTTC. Residues: CASSLPGLAGGHNEQFF.

This sequence joins TRBV27 and TRBJ1-5; D might be TRBD1 (5 bases). CDR1 is MNHEY and CDR2 is SMNVEV in the germline V gene (reference sequence). V was trimmed by 2 bases and J by 7 bases, leaving 12 bases between them. The CDR3 is 14 amino acids. The CDR3 bases are TGTGCCAGCAGTTTAACGATGGGGGTGCAGCCCCAGCATTTT. This codes for CASSLTMGVQPQHF.